The T cell receptor beta chain under discussion was sequenced for a study of beta chain features in type 1 diabetes. Study background: No patient-donor differences in age, gender, total cells or subset yield.

Study outcomes and limitations: The study found fewer insertions and more deletions at VDJ junctions in type 1 diabetes patients.

The isolated RNA, all of it, was reverse transcribed, so expressed TCRB transcripts were what got sequenced. The data were produced by immunoSEQ multiplex PCR, yet TCRdb's version contains in-frame clones alone and is incomplete. The sample consists of hundreds of thousands of clones, 25% to 35% of them appearing once. In this sample, this clone turned up a few times. Its antigen is unknown. Sorting that relied on CD45RO/CCR7/CD25/CD127/CD95/CD27 yielded CD4+ naive, central memory, regulatory and stem cell-like memory cells. Germline V gene lookup returns CDR1 SQVTM and CDR2 ANQGSEA. The CDR3 consists of 12 residues. Trimming cost V 4 bases and J 5 bases; bases outside gene matches: 1.

This sequence joins TRBV29-1 and TRBJ2-3; 9 bases are shared with TRBD2. The sample consisted of naive CD4+ T cells from blood. The TCR sequence derives from a man younger than 30 in good health. CDR3 loop: CSVGLAEDTQYF. The DNA for the CDR3 is TGCAGCGTTGGACTAGCGGAAGATACGCAGTATTTT.